What follows is one T cell receptor (beta chain) and its context. A read error may produce the germline difference seen at one junction end. The data derive from a study of T cells of healthy individuals. CDR3 length: 13 amino acids. The germline gives CDR1 MNHEY, CDR2 SVGEGT. TCRdb ran MiXCR on the 5' RACE reads and lists one entry per CDR3 protein. The table lists tens of thousands of distinct CDR3 sequences, roughly 5% of them singletons. V gene TRBV6-2 or TRBV6-3 combines with J gene TRBJ1-1; D is unresolved. The TCR was taken from a female donor in good health. The CDR3 sequence is CASSYSGNSEAFF. In DNA, the CDR3 is TGTGCCAGCAGTTACTCGGGGAACTCTGAAGCTTTCTTT.